The source of this T cell receptor (beta chain) is a study of beta chain features in type 1 diabetes (dated by TCRdb to the late 2010s). A note on the overall study: Mean age, gender distribution, total cell number and subset yield did not differ between patients and healthy donors. Regulatory and stem cell-like memory subsets were isolated from only 8 patients and about eight healthy donors, whereas naive and central memory subsets came from all 30 or so donors. A total of roughly 100 million sorted cells were examined across all samples, and a strong correlation was observed between cell number per subset and RNA yield. The study compared the TCRB repertoires of sorted circulating CD4+ T cell subsets in recently diagnosed type 1 diabetes patients with those in matched healthy donors.

Each donor gave one peripheral blood draw, approximately 110 mL on average, collected into heparinised tubes. A BD FACSAria II was used to sort naive, central memory, regulatory and stem cell-like memory CD4+ T cells with a panel that included CD45RO, CCR7, CD25, CD127, CD95 and CD27. Purity was above 95% for every sorted population. PBMCs were separated immediately by Lymphoprep density gradient centrifugation and were stained directly, without being cultured. So that batch effects would be minimized, each experiment stained and sorted samples in pairs, pairing one healthy donor with one patient. The entire amount of isolated RNA was reverse transcribed using the High Capacity cDNA Reverse Transcription Kit, so the sequenced TCRB transcripts were expressed ones. Naive, central memory and regulatory T cell samples underwent deep immunoSEQ sequencing, averaging about 3.57 million total reads per sample. After sorted cells were lysed in RLT buffer, RNA was extracted with DNase-treated RNeasy Micro or Mini kits, with the choice depending on cell number. Each cell subset was processed separately to prevent cross-contamination, with patient and healthy donor samples processed together. Using the immunoSEQ multiplex PCR, TCRB sequences were amplified from cDNA into 87-bp fragments spanning the CDR3 region. The amplicons were sequenced using the Illumina HiSeq platform. The source study handled its data this way. PCR bias was computationally corrected using synthetic template baselines, reads within Hamming distance 2 were collapsed, and singletons that could not be merged were discarded. Reads were aligned against IMGT so that V, D and J genes, CDR3 length and insertions or deletions at six rearrangement sites could be assigned. Clonotype counts were normalized to sorted cell number within each subset before computing true diversity and Gini coefficients with the tcR R package. The overlap coefficient, calculated on TCRB nucleotide sequences, was used to measure repertoire sharing. As a proxy for the pre-selection repertoire, out-of-frame TCRB sequences from naive cells were analyzed. Here the immuneACCESS table is served through TCRdb, limited to in-frame sequences with V and J called. Missing clones are a known gap in these copies; in checked studies unresolved V genes cover under half, and the rest lacks a known reason. From that table come the V and J calls and clone size; the DNA was used to work out D and trimming. The sample table contains approximately 270,000 clones; only one count was recorded for roughly an eighth of them. Around 0.016% of the sample comes from the top ten.

At the junction V is shortened by 4 bases and J by 2 bases; bases outside the gene matches: 4. Spanning cysteine to phenylalanine, the CDR3 consists of 16 amino acids. Only the CDR3 DNA is retained, 48 bases long and in frame from the first base. The CDR1 and CDR2 encoded by the germline V gene are SGHTA and FQGTGA. The study at large found these results: Naive, central memory and regulatory TCRB repertoires appeared to be more similar among patients than among healthy donors. Type 1 diabetes patients showed a moderate but significant shortening of TCRB CDR3 length in all four CD4+ subsets. Fewer insertions and more nucleotide deletions at VDJ recombination sites were observed in patients with type 1 diabetes, implying thymic rearrangement abnormalities. HLA sub-analyses involved small numbers of individuals, so any influence of HLA type on TCRB rearrangement remained unresolved. Sequencing cDNA rather than genomic DNA could over-represent highly expressing activated cells, although activation and CD3 levels did not differ between groups. Shorter templates might have been favored by PCR, but patient and control samples were amplified and corrected together, so both groups would have been affected equally by any skew.

There are a few counts of this clone. The antigen this receptor binds is unknown. The input lacks base qualities; no much larger clone sits a single base away. The chain uses TRBV7-3 and TRBJ2-6; 8 nucleotides in the junction match TRBD2. The TCR was taken from a man aged 25 to 40 with type 1 diabetes. The sample consisted of naive CD4+ T cells from blood. Read against the paper, the sample's cell subset or site label means: true naive CD4+ T cells. The DNA is as follows: TGTGCCAGCAGCTCCGGGGGGGCTGCTGGGGCCAACGTCCTGACTTTC. Its protein is CASSSGGAAGANVLTF.